The count of the clone carrying this TCR beta chain is one. Its antigen is still unknown. With 60 Vbeta and 13 Jbeta primers, the PCR was carried out. Data came from immunoSEQ multiplex PCR; TCRdb stores just in-frame clones and leaves some out. This sample has hundreds of thousands of clones, with 78% found just once. This entry is derived from a study of cytomegalovirus exposure and HLA in healthy donors. The overall study: Among the roughly 400 donors who were genotyped, around 77% fell in the genetic ancestry cluster that is associated with self-reported Caucasian donors. Overall study findings and caveats: Three CMV-associated chains were confirmed in vitro to be specific for CMV antigens.

The TCR was taken from a male donor in good health and CMV-seronegative. Source material: PBMCs.

DNA of the CDR3: TGTGCCAGCTCTTTGGGGACAGGGGAAGAGACCCAGTACTTC. Translating gives CASSLGTGEETQYF. The chain has TRBV18 and TRBJ2-5; TRBD1 matches 10 bases. Germline lookup yields CDR1 KGHSH and CDR2 LQKENI. There are 14 residues in the CDR3. V shed 6 bases and J 3 bases; nucleotides not matched to a gene: 4. Full variable domain (rest looked up from reference TRBV18 and TRBJ2-5): NAGVMQNPRHLVRRRGQEARLRCSPMKGHSHVYWYRQLPEEGLKFMVYLQKENIIDESGMPKERFSAEFPKEGPSILRIQQVVRGDSAAYFCASSLGTGEETQYFGPGTRLLVL.